The rows below give T cell receptor beta chains drawn from one sample of a study of blood T cell repertoires in COVID-19. Repertoires were generated with immunoSEQ multiplex PCR, while TCRdb's copy carries only in-frame clones and drops some. The data contain over 250,000 clones, about 90% of them seen just once; the ten biggest clones take up over 5.5%. Sequencing was done on a sample of peripheral blood. The receptors stem from a woman aged 45-65 years with COVID-19, enrolled during active disease. Both conserved end residues are part of each CDR3. D genes are given only for firm matches. Only part of the rows carry a size: once, few, many, or a class if the clone is expanded.

V	size	D	J	CDR3	DNA
TRBV30	few	-	TRBJ2-5	CAWSANINSRETQYF	TGTGCCTGGAGTGCCAATATCAACTCGCGAGAGACCCAGTACTTC
TRBV6-5	few	TRBD1	TRBJ1-1	CASSYSQGVAEAFF	TGTGCCAGCAGTTACTCGCAGGGGGTCGCTGAAGCTTTCTTT
TRBV5-4	few	-	TRBJ1-2	CASSEPSEWKNYGYTF	TGTGCCAGCAGTGAACCTTCGGAGTGGAAGAACTATGGCTACACCTTC
TRBV24-1	-	TRBD2	TRBJ2-3	CATSDTLAGGRNTQYF	TGTGCCACCAGTGATACCCTAGCGGGAGGGCGGAATACGCAGTATTTT
TRBV15	-	-	TRBJ1-1	CATSRDPRNTEAFF	TGTGCCACCAGCAGAGATCCCAGGAACACTGAAGCTTTCTTT
TRBV7-6	-	TRBD1	TRBJ2-1	CASSTRDRVFGGDYNEQFF	TGTGCCAGCAGCACCCGGGACAGGGTTTTCGGCGGGGACTACAATGAGCAGTTCTTC
TRBV7-2	-	TRBD2	TRBJ2-3	CASSLRALAGGDTDTQYF	TGTGCCAGCAGCTTAAGGGCGCTAGCGGGAGGGGACACAGATACGCAGTATTTT
TRBV7-3	-	-	TRBJ2-6	CASSLGGAGANVLTF	TGTGCCAGCAGCTTAGGCGGAGCTGGGGCCAACGTCCTGACTTTC
TRBV7-9	once	TRBD1	TRBJ1-2	CASSSRQGGPPRYYGYTF	TGTGCCAGCAGCTCGCGACAGGGGGGACCCCCCCGCTATTATGGCTACACCTTC
TRBV5-1	-	TRBD2	TRBJ2-3	CASSLDGLASTDTQYF	TGCGCCAGCAGCTTGGATGGACTAGCGAGCACAGATACGCAGTATTTT
TRBV14	-	TRBD1	TRBJ2-1	CASSPLGQGGEQFF	TGTGCCAGCAGCCCGCTCGGACAGGGCGGGGAGCAGTTCTTC
TRBV6-2/TRBV6-3	-	TRBD1	TRBJ2-7	CASSYFSGTGNYEQYF	TGTGCCAGCAGTTATTTCTCCGGGACAGGGAACTACGAGCAGTACTTC
TRBV3-1/TRBV3-2	-	TRBD1	TRBJ1-1	CASSSEGARRAFF	TGTGCCAGCAGCTCTGAGGGGGCTCGGCGTGCTTTCTTT
TRBV7-6	few	TRBD2	TRBJ2-5	CASSPGTSGRETQYF	TGTGCCAGCAGCCCTGGGACTAGCGGACGGGAGACCCAGTACTTC
TRBV11-3	-	-	TRBJ1-1	CASSPTWRQSGNTEAFF	TGTGCCAGCAGCCCGACCTGGAGGCAGTCGGGGAACACTGAAGCTTTCTTT
TRBV6-5	-	-	TRBJ1-5	CASSLIWGPEQPQHF	TGTGCCAGCAGCCTAATTTGGGGGCCCGAGCAGCCCCAGCATTTT